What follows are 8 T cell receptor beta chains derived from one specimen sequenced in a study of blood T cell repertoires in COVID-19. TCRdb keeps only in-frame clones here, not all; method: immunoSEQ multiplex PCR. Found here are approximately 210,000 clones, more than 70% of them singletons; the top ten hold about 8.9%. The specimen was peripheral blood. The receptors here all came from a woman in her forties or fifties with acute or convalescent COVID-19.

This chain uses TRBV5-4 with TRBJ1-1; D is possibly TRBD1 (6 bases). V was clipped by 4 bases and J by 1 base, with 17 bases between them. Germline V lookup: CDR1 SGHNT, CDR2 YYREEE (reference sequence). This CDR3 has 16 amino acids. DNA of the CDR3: TGTGCCAGCAGCAGCCACCGGGACACTACGAACACTGAAGCTTTCTTT. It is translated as CASSSHRDTTNTEAFF.

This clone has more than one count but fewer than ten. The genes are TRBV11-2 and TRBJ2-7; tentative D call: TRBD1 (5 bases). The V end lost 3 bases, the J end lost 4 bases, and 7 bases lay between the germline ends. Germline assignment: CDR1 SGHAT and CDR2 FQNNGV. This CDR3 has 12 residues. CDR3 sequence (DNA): TGTGCCAGCAGCTTGACAGAATACGAGCAGTACTTC. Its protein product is CASSLTEYEQYF. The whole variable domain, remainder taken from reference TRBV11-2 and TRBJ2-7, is EAGVAQSPRYKIIEKRQSVAFWCNPISGHATLYWYQQILGQGPKLLIQFQNNGVVDDSQLPKDRFSAERLKGVDSTLKIQPAKLEDSAVYLCASSLTEYEQYFGPGTRLTVT.

CDR3 bases: TGTGCCAGCACCCGGGACAGGGGGCACGAGCAGTACTTC. This sequence encodes CASTRDRGHEQYF. This chain connects TRBV2 to TRBJ2-7, with TRBD1 matching over 12 bases. This CDR3 comprises 13 residues. CDR1 and CDR2 (germline): SNHLY, FYNNEI. V lost 7 bases and J lost 5; bases outside the gene matches: 3.

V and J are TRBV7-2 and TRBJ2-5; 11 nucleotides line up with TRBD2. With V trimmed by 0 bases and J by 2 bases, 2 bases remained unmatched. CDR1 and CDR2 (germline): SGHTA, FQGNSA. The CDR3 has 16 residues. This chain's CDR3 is CASSLAGLAVQETQYF. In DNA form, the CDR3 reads TGTGCCAGCAGCTTAGCGGGACTAGCGGTTCAAGAGACCCAGTACTTC.

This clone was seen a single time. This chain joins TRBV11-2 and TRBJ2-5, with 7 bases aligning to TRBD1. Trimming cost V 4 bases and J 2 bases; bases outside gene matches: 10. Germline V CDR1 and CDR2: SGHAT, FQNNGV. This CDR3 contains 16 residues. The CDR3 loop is CASSSAGTARQETQYF. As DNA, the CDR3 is TGTGCCAGCAGCTCCGCCGGGACAGCGAGACAAGAGACCCAGTACTTC.

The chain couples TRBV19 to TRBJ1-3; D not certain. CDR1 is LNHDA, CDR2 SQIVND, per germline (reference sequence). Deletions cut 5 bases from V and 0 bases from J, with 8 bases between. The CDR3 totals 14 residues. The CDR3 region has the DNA TGTGCCAGTAGTTTTCAGGACTCTGGAAACACCATATATTTT. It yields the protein CASSFQDSGNTIYF.

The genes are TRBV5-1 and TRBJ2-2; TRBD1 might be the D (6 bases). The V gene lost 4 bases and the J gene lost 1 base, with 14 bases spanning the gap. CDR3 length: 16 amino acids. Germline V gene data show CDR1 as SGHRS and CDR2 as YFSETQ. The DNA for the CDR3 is TGCGCCAGCAGCCGCACAGGGTTTAGGAACACCGGGGAGCTGTTTTTT. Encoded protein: CASSRTGFRNTGELFF.

The CDR3 region has the DNA TGTGCCAGCTCACGGGACAGCCTCTCCTACGAGCAGTACTTC. Its translation: CASSRDSLSYEQYF. V gene TRBV18 combines with J gene TRBJ2-7; 7 bases are shared with TRBD1. V shed 4 bases, J shed 0 bases, and the junction held 3 bases outside the gene matches. The CDR3 length is 14 residues. CDR1 and CDR2 from the germline V gene are KGHSH and LQKENI.